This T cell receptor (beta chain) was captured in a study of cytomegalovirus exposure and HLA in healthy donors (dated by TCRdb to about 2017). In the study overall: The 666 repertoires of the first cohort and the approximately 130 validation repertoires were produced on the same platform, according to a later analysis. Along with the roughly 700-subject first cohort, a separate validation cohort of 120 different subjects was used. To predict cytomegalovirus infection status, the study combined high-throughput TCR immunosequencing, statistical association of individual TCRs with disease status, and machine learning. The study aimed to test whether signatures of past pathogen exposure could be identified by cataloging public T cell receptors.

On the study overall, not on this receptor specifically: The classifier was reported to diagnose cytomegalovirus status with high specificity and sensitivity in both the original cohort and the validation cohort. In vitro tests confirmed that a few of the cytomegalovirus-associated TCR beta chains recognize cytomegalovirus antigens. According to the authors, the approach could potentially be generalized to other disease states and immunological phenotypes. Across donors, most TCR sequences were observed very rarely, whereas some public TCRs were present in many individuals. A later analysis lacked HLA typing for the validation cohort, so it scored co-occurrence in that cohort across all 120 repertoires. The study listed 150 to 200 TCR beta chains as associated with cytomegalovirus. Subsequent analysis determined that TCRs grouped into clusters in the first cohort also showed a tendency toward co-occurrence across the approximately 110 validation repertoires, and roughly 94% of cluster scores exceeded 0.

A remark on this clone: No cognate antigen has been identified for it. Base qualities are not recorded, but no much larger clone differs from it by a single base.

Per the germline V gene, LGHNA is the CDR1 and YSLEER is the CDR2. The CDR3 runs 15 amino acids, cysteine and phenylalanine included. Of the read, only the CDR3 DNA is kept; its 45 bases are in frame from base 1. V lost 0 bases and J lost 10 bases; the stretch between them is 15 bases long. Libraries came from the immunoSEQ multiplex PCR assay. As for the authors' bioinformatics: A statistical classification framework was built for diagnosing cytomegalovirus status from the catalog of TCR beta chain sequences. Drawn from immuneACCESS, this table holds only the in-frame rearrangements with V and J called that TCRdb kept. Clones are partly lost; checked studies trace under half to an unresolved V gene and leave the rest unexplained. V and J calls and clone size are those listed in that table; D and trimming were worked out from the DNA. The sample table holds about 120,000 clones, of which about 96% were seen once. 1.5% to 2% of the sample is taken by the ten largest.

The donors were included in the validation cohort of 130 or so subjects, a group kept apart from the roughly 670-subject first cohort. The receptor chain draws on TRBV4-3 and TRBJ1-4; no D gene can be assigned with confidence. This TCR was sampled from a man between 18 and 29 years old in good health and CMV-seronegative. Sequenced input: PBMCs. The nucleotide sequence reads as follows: TGCGCCAGCAGCCAAGATCGGTCCACGTTCGGAAAACTGTTTTTT. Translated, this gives CASSQDRSTFGKLFF.